Listed below are T cell receptor beta chains from one sample, sequenced in a study of T cell responses to AZD1222 COVID-19 vaccine. Sequenced by immunoSEQ multiplex PCR; TCRdb stores in-frame clones only, minus some. The table shows more than 60,000 clones, with less than 90% occurring only once. The sequenced sample was peripheral blood, obtained on day 0 of AZD1222 vaccination. These receptor sequences come from an adult in good health. CDR3s include the opening cysteine and the closing phenylalanine or tryptophan. Each record gives: J gene, V gene, CDR3 protein.

>TRBJ2-2|TRBV3-1/TRBV3-2
CASSQGTTTGELFF
>TRBJ2-5|TRBV7-9
CASSSGTSGSQETQYF
>TRBJ1-5|TRBV7-2
CASSLVSGRGRNQPQHF
>TRBJ2-7|TRBV10-3
CAISEGVAVAYEQYF
>TRBJ1-1|TRBV5-1
CATRLTGGTEAFF
>TRBJ1-6|TRBV3-1/TRBV3-2
CASSQELGVNSPLHF
>TRBJ1-6|TRBV19
CASAPGQGYSPLHF
>TRBJ2-3|TRBV7-6
CASSLGASGGPSTDTQYF
>TRBJ1-3|TRBV11-2
CASSLVRAPQFGNTIYF
>TRBJ1-1|TRBV7-8
CASSPIRGMNTEAFF
>TRBJ1-1|TRBV2
CASNEGGTEAFF
>TRBJ2-3|TRBV7-8
CASSLTGNADTQYF
>TRBJ2-5|TRBV30
CASTGEAGGMYQETQYF
>TRBJ1-2|TRBV7-2
CASSLPGVGGANGYTF
>TRBJ1-2|TRBV19
CASSIVTANYGYTF
>TRBJ1-1|TRBV28
CASIWGGTEAFF
>TRBJ2-2|TRBV15
CATSRGRETGELFF
>TRBJ1-4|TRBV27
CASSFGQRYEKLFF
>TRBJ2-6|TRBV3-1/TRBV3-2
CASSRRGQGSSSGANVLTF
>TRBJ2-5|TRBV9
CASSAPAETQYF
>TRBJ2-3|TRBV30
CAWTSADTQYF
>TRBJ1-2|TRBV12-3/TRBV12-4
CASSTGGYGYTF
>TRBJ2-5|TRBV7-2
CASSFPSGTQYF
>TRBJ2-2|TRBV7-3
CASSLMAGVLNTGELFF
>TRBJ2-1|TRBV30
CAWTYPTPEQFF
>TRBJ2-5|TRBV19
CASSPQVAVFQETQYF
>TRBJ1-6|TRBV28
CASSAHRGQNSPLHF
>TRBJ2-2|TRBV24-1
CATSTGTGVSGELFF
>TRBJ2-5|TRBV18
CASSPIRTGQETQYF
>TRBJ1-2|TRBV12-3/TRBV12-4
CASSLAGYYGYTF
>TRBJ1-1|TRBV29-1
CSVAYRDGNTEAFF
>TRBJ1-6|TRBV30
CAETENDSPLHF
>TRBJ2-3|TRBV5-6
CASSFTVRVTTDTQYF
>TRBJ2-1|TRBV12-3/TRBV12-4
CASRSPGTTQFF
>TRBJ2-2|TRBV9
CASSGGQGYQRELFF
>TRBJ1-1|TRBV19
CASSIALWAEAFF
>TRBJ1-1|TRBV2
CASSWDRGRSNTEAFF
>TRBJ2-2|TRBV3-1/TRBV3-2
CASSQVGGRGTGELFF
>TRBJ2-1|TRBV24-1
CATSDGGGPSYNEQFF
>TRBJ1-5|TRBV21-1
CANPQKEFRTGRLQPQHF
>TRBJ1-4|TRBV6-1
CASSEAATGFREKLFF
>TRBJ1-1|TRBV12-3/TRBV12-4
CASSLAVSEAFF
>TRBJ2-3|TRBV5-1
CASGGSGGTDTQYF
>TRBJ1-1|TRBV9
CASSETGFNTEAFF
>TRBJ2-3|TRBV5-1
CASSLEGHLTDTQYF
>TRBJ2-7|TRBV7-2
CASSLVTERGHEQYF
>TRBJ2-1|TRBV7-3
CASSVSVGGVRQDYNEQFF
>TRBJ2-1|TRBV2
CASSGDRGAYNEQFF
>TRBJ1-1|TRBV6-5
CASWGQYTLEAFF
>TRBJ2-2|TRBV11-3
CASSLDPSTGELFF
>TRBJ2-7|TRBV29-1
CSVIGTGFEQYF
>TRBJ2-3|TRBV5-1
CASSLALAGGLADTQYF
>TRBJ1-6|TRBV9
CASSERTYRPLHF
>TRBJ1-6|TRBV7-9
CASSSLYNSPLHF
>TRBJ2-5|TRBV5-1
CASSFGQVETQYF